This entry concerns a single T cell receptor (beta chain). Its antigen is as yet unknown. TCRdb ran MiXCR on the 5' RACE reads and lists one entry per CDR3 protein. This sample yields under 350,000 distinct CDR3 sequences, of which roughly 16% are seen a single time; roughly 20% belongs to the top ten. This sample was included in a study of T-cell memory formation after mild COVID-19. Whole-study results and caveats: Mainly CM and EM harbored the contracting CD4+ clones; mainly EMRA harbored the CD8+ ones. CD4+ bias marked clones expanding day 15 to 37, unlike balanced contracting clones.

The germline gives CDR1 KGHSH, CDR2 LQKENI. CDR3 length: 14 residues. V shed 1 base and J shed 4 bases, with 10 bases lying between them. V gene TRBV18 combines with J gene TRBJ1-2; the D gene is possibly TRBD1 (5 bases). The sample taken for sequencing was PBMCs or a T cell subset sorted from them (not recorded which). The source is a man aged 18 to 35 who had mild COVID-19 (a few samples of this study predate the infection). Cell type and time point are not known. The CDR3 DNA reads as TGTGCCAGCTCACCACGGGCGGGGACCTATGGCTACACCTTC. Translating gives CASSPRAGTYGYTF.